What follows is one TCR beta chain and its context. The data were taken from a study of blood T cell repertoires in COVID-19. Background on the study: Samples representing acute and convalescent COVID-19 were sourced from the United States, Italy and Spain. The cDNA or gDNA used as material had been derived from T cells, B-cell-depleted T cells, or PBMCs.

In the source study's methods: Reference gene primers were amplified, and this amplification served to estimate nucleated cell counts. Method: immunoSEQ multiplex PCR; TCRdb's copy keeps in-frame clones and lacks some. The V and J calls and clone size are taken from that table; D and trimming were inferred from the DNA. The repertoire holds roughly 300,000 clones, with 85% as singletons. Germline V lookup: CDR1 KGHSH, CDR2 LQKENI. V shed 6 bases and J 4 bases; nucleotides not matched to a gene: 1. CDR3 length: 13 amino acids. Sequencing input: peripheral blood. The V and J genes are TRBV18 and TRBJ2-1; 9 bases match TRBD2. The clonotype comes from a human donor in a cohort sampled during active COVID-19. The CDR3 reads CASSTSGYNEQFF. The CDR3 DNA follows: TGTGCCAGCTCGACTAGCGGATACAATGAGCAGTTCTTC. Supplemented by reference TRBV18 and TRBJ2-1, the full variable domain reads NAGVMQNPRHLVRRRGQEARLRCSPMKGHSHVYWYRQLPEEGLKFMVYLQKENIIDESGMPKERFSAEFPKEGPSILRIQQVVRGDSAAYFCASSTSGYNEQFFGPGTRLTVL.